Below, 8 T cell receptor beta chains from the same sample are listed, as sequenced in a study of tumor-infiltrating lymphocytes in primary liver carcinoma (dated by TCRdb to the late 2010s). The data were produced on an Illumina HiSeq 2500. TCRbeta-specific cDNA was reverse-transcribed from roughly 500 ng total RNA using a constant-region primer and ProtoScript II reverse transcriptase. The TCRbeta libraries were prepared through three rounds of nested multiplex PCR following a slightly modified ARM-PCR procedure. Each of the first two PCR rounds ran for approximately 10 cycles using multiplex TRBV1-TRBV30 forward primers together with a Cbeta reverse primer. Starting from the raw public reads, TCRdb applied fastp trimming at Q25, assembled clones with MiXCR and retained in-frame beta chains. Rows matching on CDR3 protein sequence are summarized as one entry with the most common DNA and genes. The sample contains about 300,000 distinct CDR3 sequences, 65% of them found a single time. The top ten hold 9% to 10% of the sample.

Blood RNA was extracted from unsorted whole blood with TRIzol reagent; germline DNA came from the DNeasy Blood & Tissue kit. What was sequenced was peripheral blood. Receptors originate from a man between 35 and 55 years old with primary liver carcinoma and hepatitis B virus infection.

Comment on this clonotype: At one of its ends the junction is not consistent with the germline gene, which may arise from a read error. V usage is TRBV11-1 and J usage is TRBJ2-3; TRBD2 aligns across 9 bases. Germline V gives CDR1 SGHAT, CDR2 FQDESV (reference sequence). This CDR3 has 16 residues. CDR3 bases: TGTACCAGCAGCTTAGGAGCTAGCGGGAACATAGATACGCAGTATTTT. It is translated as CTSSLGASGNIDTQYF.

Comments on this clonotype: One junction end disagrees with the germline gene, perhaps due to a read error. The chain combines TRBV11-2 with TRBJ2-6; TRBD1 agrees at 8 bases. Per the germline V gene, CDR1 is SGHAT and CDR2 is FQNNGV. The CDR3 loop spans 16 amino acids. DNA of the CDR3: TGTGCCGGCAGCTCAGGGGGCGCGTCCGTGGCCAACGTCCTGACTTTC. It codes for CAGSSGGASVANVLTF.

Concerning this clonotype itself: This may arise from a read error, as a much more abundant clone is one base away. V gene TRBV6-1 combines with J gene TRBJ2-7, with TRBD1 matching over 7 bases. The CDR3 is made up of 15 amino acids. V dropped 0 bases and J dropped 4; count of bases not matched to a gene: 6. Germline V gene sequence: CDR1 MNHNS, CDR2 SASEGT. As DNA, the CDR3 is TGTGCCAGCAGTGAAGCTGGGACAGATCTTTACGAGCAGTACTTC. It codes for CASSEAGTDLYEQYF.

Turning to this clonotype: One junction end does not reproduce the germline sequence, and a read error may be involved. This chain links TRBV11-3 with TRBJ2-7, with 8 bases aligning to TRBD1. This CDR3 is 14 amino acids long. The germline V gene encodes CDR1 SGHNT and CDR2 YENEEA. CDR3 DNA: TGTGCCGGCAGTCCAACCCCGACAGGGGACGAGCATTACTTC. It codes for CAGSPTPTGDEHYF. The entire variable domain, with the rest obtained from reference TRBV11-3 and TRBJ2-7, is as follows: EAGVVQSPRYKIIEKKQPVAFWCNPISGHNTLYWYLQNLGQGPELLIRYENEEAVDDSQLPKDRFSAERLKGVDSTLKIQPAELGDSAVYLCAGSPTPTGDEHYFGPGTRLTVT.

Worth noting for this clonotype: Possible read error: a much larger clone is one base away. The final CDR3 position lacks the conserved phenylalanine or tryptophan, pointing to a likely read error. J is TRBJ2-5 and V is TRBV5-4; D is unresolved. The CDR3 runs 14 residues. V dropped 0 bases and J dropped 5 bases, with 11 bases sitting between them. The germline CDR1 and CDR2 sequences are SGHNT and YYREEE (reference sequence). In DNA form, the CDR3 reads TGTGCCAGCAGCTTGGGTGGGTCCGGCGAGACCCAGTACTCC. Protein sequence: CASSLGGSGETQYS.

This clonotype showed up many times. The CDR3: CASQGQPNTEAFF. In DNA form, the CDR3 reads TGTGCTAGCCAGGGCCAACCGAACACTGAAGCTTTCTTT. The rearrangement joins TRBV12-5 to TRBJ1-1, with D tentatively TRBD1 (5 bases). The germline CDR1 and CDR2 sequences are LGHNT and FRNRAP. V dropped 9 bases and J dropped 1 base, with 12 bases sitting between them. This CDR3 comprises 13 residues.

Notes on this clonotype: This CDR3 fails to terminate in the conserved phenylalanine or tryptophan, so it likely reflects a read error. This chain connects TRBV29-1 to TRBJ2-1, with 12 nucleotides matching TRBD1. CDR3 length: 16 residues. Germline CDR1 is SQVTM and CDR2 is ANQGSEA. CDR3 sequence: CGVAGGTGGTYNEQFS. CDR3 DNA sequence: TGCGGCGTTGCAGGGGGGACAGGGGGCACCTACAATGAGCAGTTCTCC.

On this clonotype: This may stem from a read error, because a much larger clone lies one nucleotide away. The rearrangement uses TRBV5-1 and TRBJ2-5; TRBD2 matches at 13 bases. The CDR3 runs to 19 residues. Germline V lookup: CDR1 SGHRS, CDR2 YFSETQ. Trimming took 4 bases from V and 1 from J; bases not matched to a gene: 13. The CDR3 loop reads CASSPWTSGSYRVQETQYF. The CDR3 coding sequence is TGCGCCAGCAGCCCTTGGACTAGCGGGAGCTATAGGGTCCAAGAGACCCAGTACTTC.